These 19 T cell receptor beta chains were all obtained from the same sample, sequenced in a study of shared clonotypes between healthy human individuals. Sequenced by immunoSEQ multiplex PCR; TCRdb stores in-frame clones only, minus some. The sample carries around 2.3 million clones, under 97% recorded once. The sample comprised naive CD4+ T cells sorted from blood. The subset: CD45RA+ positively selected. Every receptor here comes from a man aged 18 to 35 in good health.

This sequence joins TRBV10-3 and TRBJ1-1; TRBD1 is a possible D gene (5 bases). V was shortened by 7 bases and J by 8 bases, with 17 bases between the two germline ends. The CDR3 spans 13 residues. Germline CDR1 is ENHRY and CDR2 is SYGVKD. CDR3 protein: CAITSHGAGEAFF. For the CDR3, the DNA is TGTGCCATCACCTCCCATGGGGCAGGCGAAGCTTTCTTT.

The J gene is TRBJ2-7, the V gene TRBV7-2; 7 bases match TRBD2. Per the germline V gene, CDR1 is SGHTA and CDR2 is FQGNSA. The CDR3 totals 14 residues. V was clipped by 5 bases and J by 0 bases; unmatched bases: 4. The CDR3 region has the DNA TGTGCCAGCAGCGACCGGACTAGCTCCTACGAGCAGTACTTC. Protein product: CASSDRTSSYEQYF.

The V and J genes are TRBV10-1 and TRBJ1-2; D is unclear. The CDR3 has 13 residues. V was cut by 7 bases and J by 4 bases, with 13 bases left in between. Germline CDR1 is WNHNN and CDR2 is SYGVQD (reference sequence). The CDR3 region is CASIVLLGYGYTF. The CDR3 nucleotides are TGCGCCAGCATTGTACTCTTGGGCTATGGCTACACCTTC.

The chain uses TRBV5-1 and TRBJ1-4, with D perhaps TRBD1 (6 bases). Trimming took 1 base from V and 5 from J, leaving 9 bases between them. The CDR3 has 14 residues. Germline V gene lookup returns CDR1 SGHRS and CDR2 YFSETQ. The CDR3 is CASSLNRENEKLFF. The CDR3 DNA follows: TGCGCCAGCAGCTTGAACAGGGAAAATGAAAAACTGTTTTTT.

The chain combines TRBV5-4 with TRBJ2-4; 14 bases match TRBD2. The CDR3 totals 18 residues. The V gene's germline CDR1 is SGHNT and CDR2 YYREEE (reference sequence). V trimming: 1 base; J trimming: 3 bases; junction bases outside the gene matches: 6. In DNA form, the CDR3 reads TGTGCCAGCAGCTTGAGACTAGCGGGAGGGCCGGTCAAAAACATTCAGTACTTC. Encoded protein: CASSLRLAGGPVKNIQYF.

The chain uses TRBV29-1 and TRBJ2-7; no reliable D call. CDR3 size: 15 residues. Germline V lookup: CDR1 SQVTM, CDR2 ANQGSEA. Trimming took 2 bases from V and 1 from J, leaving 15 bases between them. The CDR3 DNA is TGCAGCGTTGAATTTGGCTCGACCGCATCCTACGAGCAGTACTTC. Translated, it gives CSVEFGSTASYEQYF.

Comments on this clone: The identical CDR3 is also encoded by other nucleotide sequences in the sample. This chain uses TRBV29-1 with TRBJ1-2; D possibly corresponds to TRBD1 (6 bases). This CDR3 is built from 12 residues. Germline V gives CDR1 SQVTM, CDR2 ANQGSEA. V gave up 6 bases and J gave up 2 bases, with 10 bases separating them. The CDR3 loop reads CSVEDRNYGYTF. Written as DNA, the CDR3 is TGCAGCGTGGAGGACAGAAACTATGGCTACACCTTC.

The V and J genes are TRBV28 and TRBJ2-3; 9 bases agree with TRBD2. The V gene's germline CDR1 is MDHEN and CDR2 SYDVKM. The CDR3 contains 17 residues. V shed 6 bases and J 0 bases; nucleotides not matched to a gene: 10. The CDR3 sequence: CASSQGWRGGSTDTQYF. As DNA, the CDR3 is TGTGCCAGCAGCCAAGGGTGGCGGGGGGGAAGCACAGATACGCAGTATTTT. Using reference TRBV28 and TRBJ2-3 for the parts outside the CDR3, the full variable domain is DVKVTQSSRYLVKRTGEKVFLECVQDMDHENMFWYRQDPGLGLRLIYFSYDVKMKEKGDIPEGYSVSREKKERFSLILESASTNQTSMYLCASSQGWRGGSTDTQYFGPGTRLTVL.

In this sample, this clone turned up once. This chain joins TRBV18 and TRBJ1-3; D is unclear. Germline V lookup: CDR1 KGHSH, CDR2 LQKENI. CDR3 length equals 19 residues. Trimming pared 3 bases from V and 0 bases from J, leaving 21 bases between. CDR3 sequence reads: CASSPTGQLYISSGNTIYF. The CDR3 nucleotides are TGTGCCAGCTCACCCACCGGGCAGCTATATATCTCCTCTGGAAACACCATATATTTT.

This clone has just one count. The chain carries TRBV7-2 and TRBJ1-2; no reliable D call. The germline V gene has CDR1 SGHTA and CDR2 FQGNSA. The CDR3 is made up of 13 amino acids. V was cut by 2 bases and J by 1 base, with 5 bases left in between. The CDR3 spells CASSLRDNYGYTF. CDR3 coding DNA: TGTGCCAGCAGCTTAAGAGATAACTATGGCTACACCTTC.

Remarks on this clone: In the same sample, other DNA sequences code for this CDR3. This chain joins TRBV5-1 and TRBJ2-3; D unclear. Germline V gives CDR1 SGHRS, CDR2 YFSETQ. The CDR3 runs to 14 residues. Trimming took off 0 bases at V and 0 bases at J, with 5 bases between the two ends. CDR3 nucleotide sequence: TGCGCCAGCAGCTTGGGGGATAGCACAGATACGCAGTATTTT. Its translation: CASSLGDSTDTQYF.

This chain links TRBV7-2 with TRBJ2-5, with 7 positions matching TRBD2. This CDR3 contains 14 residues. Germline CDR1 and CDR2: SGHTA and FQGNSA. V was clipped by 5 bases and J by 5 bases; unmatched bases: 8. CDR3 bases: TGTGCCAGCAGCCCCATCGCGGGAGTGGAGACCCAGTACTTC. Encoded protein: CASSPIAGVETQYF.

The rearrangement joins TRBV5-1 to TRBJ1-6; TRBD1 agrees at 7 bases. This CDR3 has 15 amino acids. Trimming took 0 bases from V and 4 from J; bases not matched to a gene: 1. Germline lookup yields CDR1 SGHRS and CDR2 YFSETQ. CDR3 sequence (DNA): TGCGCCAGCAGCTTGGGGGACAGTTATAATTCACCCCTCCACTTT. It encodes CASSLGDSYNSPLHF.

Remarks on this clone: The sample holds other DNA sequences that translate to the same CDR3. The chain uses TRBV7-2 and TRBJ2-5, with D perhaps matching TRBD1 (6 bases). CDR1 and CDR2 (germline): SGHTA, FQGNSA. This CDR3 contains 12 residues. Deletions cut 5 bases from V and 2 bases from J, with 6 bases between. The chain's CDR3 is CASSQGQETQYF. Written as DNA, the CDR3 is TGTGCCAGCAGCCAGGGGCAAGAGACCCAGTACTTC.

The chain links TRBV4-1 to TRBJ2-1; possibly TRBD1 or TRBD2 for D (5 bases each). The CDR3 sequence is 16 residues long. Germline CDR1 and CDR2: MGHRA and YSYEKL. Between the trimmed V and J ends, which lost 0 bases and 2 bases, there was a span of 11 bases. CDR3 DNA: TGCGCCAGCAGCCAAGATTTGGGACCTCCCTACAATGAGCAGTTCTTC. It codes for CASSQDLGPPYNEQFF.

The chain has TRBV9 and TRBJ2-7; TRBD2 is a possible D gene (5 bases). CDR3 length: 15 amino acids. Germline CDR1 and CDR2: SGDLS and YYNGEE. Trimming cost V 0 bases and J 3 bases, with 13 bases left between them. The CDR3 loop reads CASSVDRGGYYEQYF. CDR3 in DNA: TGTGCCAGCAGCGTAGACCGGGGTGGGTACTACGAGCAGTACTTC.

The gene calls are TRBV10-2 and TRBJ2-1; 7 nucleotides agree with TRBD1. The CDR3 is 16 amino acids. J was trimmed by 0 bases and V by 7 bases; bases with no gene match: 9. Germline lookup yields CDR1 WSHSY and CDR2 SAAADI. The DNA of the CDR3 is TGCGCCAGCACCAGGACAGGCCTGAGCTCCTACAATGAGCAGTTCTTC. Protein: CASTRTGLSSYNEQFF.

The gene calls are TRBV5-6 and TRBJ2-7; 11 nucleotides align to TRBD2. The CDR3 has 15 amino acids. V lost 2 bases and J lost 2; bases outside the gene matches: 3. Per the germline V gene, CDR1 is SGHDT and CDR2 is YYEEEE. The CDR3 loop reads CASSLPGLAAYEQYF. In DNA, the CDR3 is TGTGCCAGCAGCTTACCGGGACTAGCGGCCTACGAGCAGTACTTC.

The rearrangement uses TRBV18 and TRBJ1-3; D is undetermined. V gave up 5 bases and J gave up 0 bases, with 11 bases separating them. CDR1 is KGHSH, CDR2 LQKENI, per germline. This CDR3 spans 15 amino acids. CDR3 in amino acids: CASSRASLSGNTIYF. For the CDR3, the DNA is TGTGCCAGCTCAAGGGCCTCCCTCTCTGGAAACACCATATATTTT.